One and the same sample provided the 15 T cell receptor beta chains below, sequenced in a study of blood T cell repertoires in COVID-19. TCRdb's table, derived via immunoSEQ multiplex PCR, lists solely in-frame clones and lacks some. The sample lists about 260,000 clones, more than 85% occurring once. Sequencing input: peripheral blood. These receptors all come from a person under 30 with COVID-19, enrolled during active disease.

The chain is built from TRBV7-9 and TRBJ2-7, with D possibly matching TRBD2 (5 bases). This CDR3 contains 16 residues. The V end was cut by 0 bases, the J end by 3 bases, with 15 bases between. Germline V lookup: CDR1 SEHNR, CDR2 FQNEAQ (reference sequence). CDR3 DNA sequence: TGTGCCAGCAGCTTAGCGGGCTGGGTCGGGAACTACGAGCAGTACTTC. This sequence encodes CASSLAGWVGNYEQYF.

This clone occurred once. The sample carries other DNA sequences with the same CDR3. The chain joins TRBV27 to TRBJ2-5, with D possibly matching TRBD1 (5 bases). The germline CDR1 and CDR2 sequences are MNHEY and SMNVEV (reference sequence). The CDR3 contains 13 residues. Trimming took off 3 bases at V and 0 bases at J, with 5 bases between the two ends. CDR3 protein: CASSLTDQETQYF. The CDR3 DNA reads TGTGCCAGCAGTTTGACAGACCAAGAGACCCAGTACTTC.

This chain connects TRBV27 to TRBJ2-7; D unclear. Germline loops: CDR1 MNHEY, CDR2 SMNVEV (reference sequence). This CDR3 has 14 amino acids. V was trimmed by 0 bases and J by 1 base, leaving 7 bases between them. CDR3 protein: CASSLSFGSYEQYF. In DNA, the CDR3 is TGTGCCAGCAGTTTATCGTTCGGGTCCTACGAGCAGTACTTC.

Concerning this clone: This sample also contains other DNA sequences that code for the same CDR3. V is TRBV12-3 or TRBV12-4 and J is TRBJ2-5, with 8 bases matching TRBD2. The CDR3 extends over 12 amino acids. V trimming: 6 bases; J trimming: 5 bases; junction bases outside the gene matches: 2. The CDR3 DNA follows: TGTGCCAGCAGCCCGGGGGGGGAGACCCAGTACTTC. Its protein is CASSPGGETQYF.

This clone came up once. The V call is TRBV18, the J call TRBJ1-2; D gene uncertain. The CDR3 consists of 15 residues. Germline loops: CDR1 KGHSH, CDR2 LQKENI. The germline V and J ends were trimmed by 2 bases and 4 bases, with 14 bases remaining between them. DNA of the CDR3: TGTGCCAGCTCACCAGGGTCGGAGGGAGGCTATGGCTACACCTTC. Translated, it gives CASSPGSEGGYGYTF.

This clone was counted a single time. The CDR3 bases are TGTGCCAGCAGTCCGCCGGTGAGGGAGGAGACCCAGTACTTC. Residues: CASSPPVREETQYF. The genes are TRBV28 and TRBJ2-5, with D perhaps matching TRBD2 (5 bases). Trimming pared 5 bases from V and 5 bases from J, leaving 15 bases between. The CDR3 runs to 14 residues. CDR1 is MDHEN and CDR2 is SYDVKM in the germline V gene.

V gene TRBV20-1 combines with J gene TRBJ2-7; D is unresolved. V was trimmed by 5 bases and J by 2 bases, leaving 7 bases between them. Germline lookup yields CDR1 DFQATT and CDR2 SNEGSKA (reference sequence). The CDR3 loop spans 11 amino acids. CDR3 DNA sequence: TGCAGTGCTCTTATAACCTACGAGCAGTACTTC. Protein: CSALITYEQYF.

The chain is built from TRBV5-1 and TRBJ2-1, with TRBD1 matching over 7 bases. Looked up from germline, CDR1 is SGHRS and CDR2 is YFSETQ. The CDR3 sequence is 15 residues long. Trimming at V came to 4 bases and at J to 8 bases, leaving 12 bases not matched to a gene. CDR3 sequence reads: CASSQDGQVQDEQFF. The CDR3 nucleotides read TGCGCCAGCAGCCAGGACGGACAGGTTCAGGATGAGCAGTTCTTC. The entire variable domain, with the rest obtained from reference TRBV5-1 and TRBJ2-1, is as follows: KAGVTQTPRYLIKTRGQQVTLSCSPISGHRSVSWYQQTPGQGLQFLFEYFSETQRNKGNFPGRFSGRQFSNSRSEMNVSTLELGDSALYLCASSQDGQVQDEQFFGPGTRLTVL.

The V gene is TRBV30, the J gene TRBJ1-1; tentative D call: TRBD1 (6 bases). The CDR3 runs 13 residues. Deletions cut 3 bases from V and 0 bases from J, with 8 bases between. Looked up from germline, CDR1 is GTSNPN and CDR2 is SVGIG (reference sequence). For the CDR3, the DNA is TGTGCCTGGAGGCGACAGGTGAACACTGAAGCTTTCTTT. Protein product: CAWRRQVNTEAFF.

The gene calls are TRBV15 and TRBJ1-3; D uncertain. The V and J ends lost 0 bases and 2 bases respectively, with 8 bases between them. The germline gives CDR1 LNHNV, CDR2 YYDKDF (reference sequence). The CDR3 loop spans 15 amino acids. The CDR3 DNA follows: TGTGCCACCAGCAGAGATCTTTTTCCTGGAAACACCATATATTTT. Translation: CATSRDLFPGNTIYF. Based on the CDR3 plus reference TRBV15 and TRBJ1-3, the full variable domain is DAMVIQNPRYQVTQFGKPVTLSCSQTLNHNVMYWYQQKSSQAPKLLFHYYDKDFNNEADTPDNFQSRRPNTSFCFLDIRSPGLGDTAMYLCATSRDLFPGNTIYFGEGSWLTVV.

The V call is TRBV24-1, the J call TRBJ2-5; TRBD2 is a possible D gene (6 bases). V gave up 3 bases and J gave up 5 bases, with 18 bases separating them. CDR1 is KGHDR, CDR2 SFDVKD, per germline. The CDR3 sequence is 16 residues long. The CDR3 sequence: CATSDATPGVRETQYF. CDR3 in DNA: TGTGCCACCAGTGATGCTACTCCGGGAGTTCGGGAGACCCAGTACTTC.

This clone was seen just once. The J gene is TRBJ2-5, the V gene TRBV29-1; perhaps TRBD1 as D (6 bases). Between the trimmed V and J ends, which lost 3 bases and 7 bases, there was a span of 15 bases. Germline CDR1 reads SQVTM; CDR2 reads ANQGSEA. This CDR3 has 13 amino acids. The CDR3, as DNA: TGCAGCGTTGAGGGCAGTCGAGGGGGGACCCAGTACTTC. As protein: CSVEGSRGGTQYF. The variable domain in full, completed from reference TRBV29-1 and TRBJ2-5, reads SAVISQKPSRDICQRGTSLTIQCQVDSQVTMMFWYRQQPGQSLTLIATANQGSEATYESGFVIDKFPISRPNLTFSTLTVSNMSPEDSSIYLCSVEGSRGGTQYFGPGTRLLVL.

The CDR3 reads CASSLRRGYEQYF. In DNA form, the CDR3 reads TGTGCCAGCAGCCTACGTCGGGGGTACGAGCAGTACTTC. The chain carries TRBV11-1 and TRBJ2-7, with D possibly being TRBD2 (6 bases). CDR3 length equals 13 residues. Germline values: CDR1 SGHAT, CDR2 FQDESV (reference sequence). V lost 5 bases to trimming and J lost 4 bases, with 12 bases between them.

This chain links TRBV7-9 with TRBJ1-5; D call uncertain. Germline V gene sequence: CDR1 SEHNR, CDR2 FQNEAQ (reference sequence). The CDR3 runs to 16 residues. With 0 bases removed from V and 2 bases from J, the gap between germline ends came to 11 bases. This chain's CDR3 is CASSLATGVGNQPQHF. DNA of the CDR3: TGTGCCAGCAGCTTAGCAACCGGGGTCGGCAATCAGCCCCAGCATTTT.

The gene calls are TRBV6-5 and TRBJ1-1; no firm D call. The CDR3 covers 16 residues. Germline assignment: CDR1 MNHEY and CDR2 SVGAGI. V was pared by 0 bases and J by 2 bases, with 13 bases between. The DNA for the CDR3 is TGTGCCAGCAGTTACTCGAATCGGGGTGGCAACACTGAAGCTTTCTTT. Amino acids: CASSYSNRGGNTEAFF.